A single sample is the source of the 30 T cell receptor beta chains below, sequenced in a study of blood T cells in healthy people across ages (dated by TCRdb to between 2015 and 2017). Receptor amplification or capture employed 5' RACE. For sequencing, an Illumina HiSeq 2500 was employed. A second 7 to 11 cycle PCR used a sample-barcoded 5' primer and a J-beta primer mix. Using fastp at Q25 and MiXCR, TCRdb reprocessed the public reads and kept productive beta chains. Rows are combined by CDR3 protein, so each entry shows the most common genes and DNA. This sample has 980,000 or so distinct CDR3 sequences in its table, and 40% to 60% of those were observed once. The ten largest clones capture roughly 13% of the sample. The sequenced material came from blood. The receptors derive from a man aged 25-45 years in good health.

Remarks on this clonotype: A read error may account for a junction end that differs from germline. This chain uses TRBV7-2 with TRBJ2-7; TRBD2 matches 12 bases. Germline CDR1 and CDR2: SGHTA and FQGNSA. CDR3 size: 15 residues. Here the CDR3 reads CASSSGLAGPYEQYF. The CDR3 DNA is TGCGCCAGCAGCTCAGGACTAGCGGGGCCCTACGAGCAGTACTTC.

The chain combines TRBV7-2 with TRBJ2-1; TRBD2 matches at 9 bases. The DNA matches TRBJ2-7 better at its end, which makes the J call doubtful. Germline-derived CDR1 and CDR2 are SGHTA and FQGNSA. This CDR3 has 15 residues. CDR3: CASSLERGAPYEQYF. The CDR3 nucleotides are TGTGCCAGCAGCCTCGAGCGGGGGGCTCCCTACGAGCAGTACTTC.

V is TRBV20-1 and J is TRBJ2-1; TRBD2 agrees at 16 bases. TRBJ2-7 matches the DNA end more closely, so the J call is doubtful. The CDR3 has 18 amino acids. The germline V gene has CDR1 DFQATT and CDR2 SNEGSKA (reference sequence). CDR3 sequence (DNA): TGCAGTGCTAGCGGGGGACTAGCGGGGGGGAGTCCCTACAATGAGCAGTACTTC. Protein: CSASGGLAGGSPYNEQYF.

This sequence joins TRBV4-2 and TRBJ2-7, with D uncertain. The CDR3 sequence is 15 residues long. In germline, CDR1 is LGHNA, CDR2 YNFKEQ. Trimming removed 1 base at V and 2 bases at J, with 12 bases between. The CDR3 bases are TGTGCCAGCAGCCAAGCCTGGGAAGACACCTACGAGCAGTACTTC. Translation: CASSQAWEDTYEQYF.

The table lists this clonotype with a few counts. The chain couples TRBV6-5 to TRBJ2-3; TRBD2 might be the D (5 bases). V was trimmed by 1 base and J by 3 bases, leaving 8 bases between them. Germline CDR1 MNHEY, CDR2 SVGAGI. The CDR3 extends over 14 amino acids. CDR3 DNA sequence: TGTGCCAGCAGTTACTACGGGGAAACAGATACGCAGTATTTT. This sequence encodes CASSYYGETDTQYF.

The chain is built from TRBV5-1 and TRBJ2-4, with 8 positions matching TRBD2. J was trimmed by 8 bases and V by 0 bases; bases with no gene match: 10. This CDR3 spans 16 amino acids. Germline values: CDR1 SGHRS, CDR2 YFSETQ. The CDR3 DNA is TGCGCCAGCAGCTTGGCGGGAGGGCCCCGTGCGGACATTCAGTACTTC. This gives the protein CASSLAGGPRADIQYF.

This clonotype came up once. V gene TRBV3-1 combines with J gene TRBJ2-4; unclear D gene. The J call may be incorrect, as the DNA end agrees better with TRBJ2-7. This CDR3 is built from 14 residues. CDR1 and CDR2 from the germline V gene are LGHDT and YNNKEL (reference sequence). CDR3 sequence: CASSQDLRIYEQYF. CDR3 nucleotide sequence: TGTGCCAGCAGCCAAGATCTTCGGATTTACGAGCAGTACTTC.

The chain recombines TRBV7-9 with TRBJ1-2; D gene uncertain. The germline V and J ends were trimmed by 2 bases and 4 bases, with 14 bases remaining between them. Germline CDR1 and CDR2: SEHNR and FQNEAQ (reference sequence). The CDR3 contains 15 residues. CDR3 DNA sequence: TGTGCCAGCAGCTTATCCGAGACTCCTCTCTATGGCTACACCTTC. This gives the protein CASSLSETPLYGYTF.

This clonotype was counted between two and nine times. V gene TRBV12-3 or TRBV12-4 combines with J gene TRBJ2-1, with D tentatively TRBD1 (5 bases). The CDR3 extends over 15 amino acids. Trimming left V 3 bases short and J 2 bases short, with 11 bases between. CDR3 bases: TGTGCCAGCAGTTTCTACCTGGACACCTACAATGAGCAGTTCTTC. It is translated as CASSFYLDTYNEQFF.

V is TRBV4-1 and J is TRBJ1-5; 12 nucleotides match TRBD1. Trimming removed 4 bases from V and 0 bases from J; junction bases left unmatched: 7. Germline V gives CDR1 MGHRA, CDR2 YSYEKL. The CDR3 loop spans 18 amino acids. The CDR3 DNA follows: TGCGCCAGCAGCCCGGGACAGGGGGCCGCCTTTAGCAATCAGCCCCAGCATTTT. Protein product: CASSPGQGAAFSNQPQHF.

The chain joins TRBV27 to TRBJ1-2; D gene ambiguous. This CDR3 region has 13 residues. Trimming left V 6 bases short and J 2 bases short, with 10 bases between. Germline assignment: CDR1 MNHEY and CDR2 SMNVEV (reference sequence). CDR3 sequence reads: CASSQALNYGYTF. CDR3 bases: TGTGCCAGCAGCCAAGCCCTGAACTATGGCTACACCTTC.

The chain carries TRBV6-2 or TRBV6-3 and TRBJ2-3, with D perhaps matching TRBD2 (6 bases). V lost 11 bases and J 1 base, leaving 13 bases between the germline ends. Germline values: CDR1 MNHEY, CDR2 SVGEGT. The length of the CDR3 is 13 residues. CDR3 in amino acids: CAARDSGTDTQYF. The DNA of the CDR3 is TGTGCCGCCAGGGACTCCGGCACAGATACGCAGTATTTT.

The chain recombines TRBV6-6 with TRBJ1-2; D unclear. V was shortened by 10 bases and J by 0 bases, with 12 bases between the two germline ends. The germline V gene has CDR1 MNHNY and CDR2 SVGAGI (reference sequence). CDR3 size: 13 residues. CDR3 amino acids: CATAREANYGYTF. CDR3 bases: TGTGCCACCGCTAGGGAGGCTAACTATGGCTACACCTTC.

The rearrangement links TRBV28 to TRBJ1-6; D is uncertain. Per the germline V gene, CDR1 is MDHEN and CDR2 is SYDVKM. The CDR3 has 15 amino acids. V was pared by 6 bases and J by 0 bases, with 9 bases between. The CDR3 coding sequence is TGTGCCAGCAGACTACAGTACTCCTATAATTCACCCCTCCACTTT. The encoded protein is CASRLQYSYNSPLHF.

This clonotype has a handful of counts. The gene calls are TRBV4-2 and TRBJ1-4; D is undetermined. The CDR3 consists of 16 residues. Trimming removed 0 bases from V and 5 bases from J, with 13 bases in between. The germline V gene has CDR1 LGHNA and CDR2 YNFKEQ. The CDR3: CASSQDFRQVNEKLFF. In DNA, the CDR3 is TGTGCCAGCAGCCAAGACTTTCGGCAGGTGAATGAAAAACTGTTTTTT.

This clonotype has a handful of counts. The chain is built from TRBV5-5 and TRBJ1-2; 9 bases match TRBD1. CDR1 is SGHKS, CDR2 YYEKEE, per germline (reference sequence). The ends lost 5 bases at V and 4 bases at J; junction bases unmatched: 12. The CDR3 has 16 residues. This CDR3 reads CASSWGQGAKAYGYTF. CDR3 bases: TGTGCCAGCAGTTGGGGACAGGGCGCCAAAGCCTATGGCTACACCTTC.

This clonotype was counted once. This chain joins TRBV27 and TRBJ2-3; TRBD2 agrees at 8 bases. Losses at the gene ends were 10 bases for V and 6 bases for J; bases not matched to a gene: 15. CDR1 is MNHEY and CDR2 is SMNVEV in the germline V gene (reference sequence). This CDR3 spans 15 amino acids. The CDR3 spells CATRGIRGGPDTQYF. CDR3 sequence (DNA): TGTGCCACACGAGGGATACGGGGGGGCCCGGATACGCAGTATTTT.

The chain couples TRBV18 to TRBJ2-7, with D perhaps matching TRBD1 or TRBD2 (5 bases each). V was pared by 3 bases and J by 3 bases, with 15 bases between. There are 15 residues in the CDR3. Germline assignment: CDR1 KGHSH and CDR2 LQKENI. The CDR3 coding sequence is TGTGCCAGCTCACCGTCGGCAGGGAGAGACTACGAGCAGTACTTC. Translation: CASSPSAGRDYEQYF. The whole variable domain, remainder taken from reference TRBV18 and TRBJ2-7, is NAGVMQNPRHLVRRRGQEARLRCSPMKGHSHVYWYRQLPEEGLKFMVYLQKENIIDESGMPKERFSAEFPKEGPSILRIQQVVRGDSAAYFCASSPSAGRDYEQYFGPGTRLTVT.

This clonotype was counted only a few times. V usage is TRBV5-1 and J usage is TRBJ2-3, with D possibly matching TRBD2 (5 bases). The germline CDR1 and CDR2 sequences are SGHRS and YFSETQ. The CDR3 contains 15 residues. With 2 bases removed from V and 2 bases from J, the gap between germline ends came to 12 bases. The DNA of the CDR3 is TGCGCCAGCAGCTTAGGTAGCGAGCTCACAGATACGCAGTATTTT. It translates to CASSLGSELTDTQYF.

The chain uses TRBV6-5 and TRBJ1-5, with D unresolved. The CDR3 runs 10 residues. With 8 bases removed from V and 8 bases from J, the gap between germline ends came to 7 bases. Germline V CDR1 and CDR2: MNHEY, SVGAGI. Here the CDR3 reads CASGQEPQHF. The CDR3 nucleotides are TGTGCCAGCGGCCAAGAGCCCCAGCATTTT.

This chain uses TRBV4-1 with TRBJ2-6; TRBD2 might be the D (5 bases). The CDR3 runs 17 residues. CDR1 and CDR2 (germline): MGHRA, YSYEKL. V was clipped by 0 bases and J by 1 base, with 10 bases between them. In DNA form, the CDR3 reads TGCGCCAGCAGCCAAGATAATGGAGGTTCTGGGGCCAACGTCCTGACTTTC. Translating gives CASSQDNGGSGANVLTF.

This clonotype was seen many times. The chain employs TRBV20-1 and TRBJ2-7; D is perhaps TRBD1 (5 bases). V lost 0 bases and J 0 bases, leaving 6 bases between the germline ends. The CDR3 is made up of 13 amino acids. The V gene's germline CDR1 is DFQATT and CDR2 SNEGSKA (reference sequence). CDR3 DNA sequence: TGCAGTGCTAGAGACAGGGCCTCCTACGAGCAGTACTTC. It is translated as CSARDRASYEQYF.

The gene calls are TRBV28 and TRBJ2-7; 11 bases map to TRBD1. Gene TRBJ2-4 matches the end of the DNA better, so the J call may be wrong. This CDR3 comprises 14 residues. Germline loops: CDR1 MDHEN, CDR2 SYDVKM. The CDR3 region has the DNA TGTGCCAGCAGCTCCGGGACAGGGGGGGACATTCAGTACTTC. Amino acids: CASSSGTGGDIQYF.

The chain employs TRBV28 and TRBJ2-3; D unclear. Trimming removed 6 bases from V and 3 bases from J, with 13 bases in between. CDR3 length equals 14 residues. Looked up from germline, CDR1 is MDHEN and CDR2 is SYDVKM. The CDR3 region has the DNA TGTGCCAGCAGCCCCCAGCTACGGACAGATACGCAGTATTTT. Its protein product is CASSPQLRTDTQYF.

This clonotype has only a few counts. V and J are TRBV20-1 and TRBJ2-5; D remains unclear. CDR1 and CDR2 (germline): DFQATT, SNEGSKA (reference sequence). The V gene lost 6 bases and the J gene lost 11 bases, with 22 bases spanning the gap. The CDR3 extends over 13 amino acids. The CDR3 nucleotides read TGCAGTGCCTCGGGCCAGGCCCACAATGAGCAGTACTTC. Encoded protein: CSASGQAHNEQYF.

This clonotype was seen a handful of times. In nucleotides, the CDR3 is TGTGCCAGCAGCTCACAACCGGGGGACTATGGCTACACCTTC. As protein: CASSSQPGDYGYTF. This rearrangement joins TRBV7-2 to TRBJ1-2, with D possibly TRBD1 on 5 matching bases. Germline loops: CDR1 SGHTA, CDR2 FQGNSA. Trimming stripped 4 bases from V and 3 bases from J, with 12 bases between. CDR3 size: 14 residues.

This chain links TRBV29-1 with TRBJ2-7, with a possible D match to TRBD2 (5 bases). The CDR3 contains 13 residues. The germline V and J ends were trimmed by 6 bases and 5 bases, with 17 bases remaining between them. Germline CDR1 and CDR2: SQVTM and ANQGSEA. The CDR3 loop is CSVPLGESDEQYF. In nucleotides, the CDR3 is TGCAGCGTCCCACTCGGGGAAAGTGACGAGCAGTACTTC.

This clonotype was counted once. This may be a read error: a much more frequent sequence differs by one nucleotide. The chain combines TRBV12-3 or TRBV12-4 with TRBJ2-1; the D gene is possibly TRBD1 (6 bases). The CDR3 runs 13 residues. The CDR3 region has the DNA TGTGCCGGCAGTAAGGACAGCTACAATGAGCAGTTCTTC. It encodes CAGSKDSYNEQFF.

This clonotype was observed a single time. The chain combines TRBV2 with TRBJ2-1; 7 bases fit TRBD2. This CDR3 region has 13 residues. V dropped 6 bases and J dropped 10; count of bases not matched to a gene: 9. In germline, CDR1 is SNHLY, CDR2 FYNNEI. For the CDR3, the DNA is TGTGCCAGCAGCCTGGGATATAGCGGGGAGCAGTTCTTC. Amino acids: CASSLGYSGEQFF.

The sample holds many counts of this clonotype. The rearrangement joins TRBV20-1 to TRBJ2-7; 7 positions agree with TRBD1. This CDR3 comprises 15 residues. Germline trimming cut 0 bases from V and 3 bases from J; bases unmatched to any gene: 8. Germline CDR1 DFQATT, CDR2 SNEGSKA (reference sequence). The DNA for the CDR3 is TGCAGTGCTAGAGACCCCGGACAGGACTTCTACGAGCAGTACTTC. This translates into CSARDPGQDFYEQYF.